This T cell receptor (beta chain) was sequenced for a study of cytomegalovirus exposure and HLA in healthy donors. Study-level information: There were some 380 genotyped donors. Of these, roughly 80% fell in the genetic ancestry cluster associated with self-reported Caucasian donors.

Primers included in the PCR were 60 Vbeta and 13 Jbeta primers. The table came from immunoSEQ multiplex PCR; TCRdb's copy has only in-frame clones and leaves some out. The sample contains 130,000 to 150,000 clones, approximately 79% of which appear only once. The TCR comes from a woman between 40 and 55 years old in good health and CMV-seropositive. Material: PBMCs.

DNA of the CDR3: TGCGCCAGCAGCCAAGAGAGGTCTAGCGGGGGGGCTAACCAAGAGACCCAGTACTTC. Amino acids: CASSQERSSGGANQETQYF. V and J are TRBV4-1 and TRBJ2-5, with TRBD2 matching over 12 bases. Per the germline V gene, CDR1 is MGHRA and CDR2 is YSYEKL. The CDR3 spans 19 residues. V was pared by 0 bases and J by 0 bases, with 8 bases of the junction left unmatched.